These T cell receptor beta chains were read from a single sample in a study of shared clonotypes between healthy human individuals. TCRdb keeps only in-frame clones here, not all; method: immunoSEQ multiplex PCR. The sample shows under 650,000 clones, about 96% of them seen only once. The sample consisted of naive CD4+ T cells sorted from blood. The receptors were sampled from a woman under 40 in good health. The CDR3 runs from the conserved cysteine through the conserved F or W. Only part of the rows carry a size: once, few, many, or a class if the clone is expanded.

J	size	V	CDR3
TRBJ1-2	.	TRBV10-3	CAISEATLYGYTF
TRBJ1-2	.	TRBV6-4	CASRSLQYPTVYGYTF
TRBJ2-4	once	TRBV2	CASSDSGKNIQYF
TRBJ2-7	.	TRBV27	CASSLARGGEQYF
TRBJ2-1	.	TRBV7-9	CASSLATSGSKEKFF
TRBJ1-5	.	TRBV19	CASSTDRVGGNQPQHF
TRBJ1-1	.	TRBV6-5	CASSYQGGAFF
TRBJ2-5	.	TRBV29-1	CSVEQETQYF
TRBJ1-5	.	TRBV18	CASSPQGATNQPQHF
TRBJ2-7	.	TRBV28	CASTSGTGVYEQYF
TRBJ1-1	.	TRBV6-6	CASQRNTEAFF
TRBJ2-1	.	TRBV28	CASSLVTSGIRGDEQFF
TRBJ1-5	.	TRBV6-6	CASSSIGVRDQPQHF
TRBJ1-4	.	TRBV4-3	CASGPNRVF
TRBJ2-5	.	TRBV7-2	CASSLGPGTQETQYF
TRBJ1-1	.	TRBV29-1	CSAYYRGRTEAFF
TRBJ2-5	.	TRBV11-3	CASSFGLGYQETQYF
TRBJ2-4	.	TRBV5-1	CASSLGPTDKNIQYF
TRBJ2-7	.	TRBV5-5	CASSTGTLAGEQYF
TRBJ2-2	.	TRBV5-6	CASSLALGLNTGELFF
TRBJ2-5	.	TRBV30	CAWSRTGGPGETQYF
TRBJ1-2	.	TRBV10-3	CAISESTKDEGYTF
TRBJ1-3	.	TRBV28	CATTSGNTIYF
TRBJ2-2	.	TRBV11-3	CASSPPGQANTGELFF
TRBJ2-3	.	TRBV18	CASSPGQGTYTQYF
TRBJ2-2	.	TRBV2	CASKPPTGELFF
TRBJ2-1	.	TRBV15	CATSRDLVQGYNNEQFF
TRBJ2-7	.	TRBV28	CASSPTGTANYEQYF
TRBJ1-1	.	TRBV5-1	CASSHTTGGRNTEAFF
TRBJ2-3	once	TRBV27	CASSALGTDTQYF
TRBJ1-1	.	TRBV5-6	CASSAGQGRTEAFF
TRBJ1-1	.	TRBV10-3	CASRDGDNTEAFF
TRBJ1-3	.	TRBV28	CASSPTGEHGNTIYF
TRBJ2-1	.	TRBV5-1	CASSFTGAQYNEQFF
TRBJ1-1	.	TRBV10-2	CASSGRGGFGAFF
TRBJ1-5	few	TRBV27	CASGRTGISNQPQHF
TRBJ2-5	.	TRBV5-1	CASSFGETQYF
TRBJ2-3	.	TRBV5-1	CASSLADPGTDTQYF
TRBJ2-7	once	TRBV7-2	CASGPAGLAGGKQYF
TRBJ2-2	.	TRBV19	CASTAPGQNTGELFF
TRBJ2-3	few	TRBV7-9	CASSLSADTQYF
TRBJ1-2	.	TRBV7-6	CASSLVGTYGYTF
.	once	TRBV9	CASSPLGGSGLEQYF
TRBJ1-1	.	TRBV19	CASNRDRNTEAFF
TRBJ2-1	.	TRBV5-1	CASSQSGRDTNEQFF
TRBJ2-1	.	TRBV30	CAWSARHPDEQFF
TRBJ2-2	.	TRBV28	CASIGGSRTGELFF
TRBJ2-1	.	TRBV19	CASRRILGLNEQFF
TRBJ1-3	.	TRBV6-4	CASGQGAIGNTIYF
TRBJ1-2	.	TRBV27	CASRRTDYGYTF
TRBJ1-1	.	TRBV18	CASSPLRGYTEAFF